These T cell receptor beta chains were read from a single sample in a study of CD8 T cells in ankylosing spondylitis. TCRdb called the 5' RACE reads again in MiXCR, with one record for every CDR3 protein. The data hold about 840,000 distinct CDR3 sequences, with about 12% observed a single time. Sequencing used blood, either unsorted or a sorted T cell fraction (not recorded which). Receptors originate from a male donor with ankylosing spondylitis. The CDR3 runs from the conserved cysteine through the conserved F or W. The order of the fields is V gene, clone size, CDR3 protein. Only part of the rows carry a size: once, few, many, or a class if the clone is expanded.

v_call: TRBV15; clone_size: few; cdr3_aa: CATKSGQGAGEQYF
v_call: TRBV20-1; clone_size: many; cdr3_aa: CSAQTGTDTQYF
v_call: TRBV20-1; clone_size: -; cdr3_aa: CSASVLRGGIQETQYF
v_call: TRBV6-1; clone_size: -; cdr3_aa: CASRRDSPNYGYTF
v_call: TRBV12-3/TRBV12-4; clone_size: few; cdr3_aa: CASSLEFGGGSSYEQYF
v_call: TRBV9; clone_size: many; cdr3_aa: CASSVGQGYQPQHF
v_call: TRBV5-1; clone_size: -; cdr3_aa: CASSPGQGASNTEAFF
v_call: TRBV7-2; clone_size: -; cdr3_aa: CASSSFLESPLHF
v_call: TRBV20-1; clone_size: -; cdr3_aa: CSARRGASQETQYF
v_call: TRBV29-1; clone_size: few; cdr3_aa: CSVARTVPGGELFF
v_call: TRBV5-1; clone_size: -; cdr3_aa: CASSLISSDTQYF
v_call: TRBV5-1; clone_size: -; cdr3_aa: CASSLAGTGMTEAFF
v_call: TRBV5-1; clone_size: few; cdr3_aa: CASSLVVGGVRYTEAFF
v_call: TRBV7-2; clone_size: -; cdr3_aa: CASSLGPPGQGFGYTF
v_call: TRBV12-3/TRBV12-4; clone_size: -; cdr3_aa: CASTSNHGGVYEQYF
v_call: TRBV28; clone_size: -; cdr3_aa: CASSLHDREGQPQHF
v_call: TRBV7-2; clone_size: many; cdr3_aa: CASSLTGSNQPQHF
v_call: TRBV5-1; clone_size: many; cdr3_aa: CASSLVLAGPGELFF
v_call: TRBV4-3; clone_size: few; cdr3_aa: CASSQGLAGVGFF
v_call: TRBV7-2; clone_size: few; cdr3_aa: CASSPGPGGVLTF
v_call: TRBV20-1; clone_size: few; cdr3_aa: CSAQKSSYNSPLHF
v_call: TRBV6-6; clone_size: many; cdr3_aa: CASRDRNQPQHF
v_call: TRBV7-2; clone_size: few; cdr3_aa: CASSFDGEETQYF
v_call: TRBV7-2; clone_size: few; cdr3_aa: CASRDRGPTDTQYF
v_call: TRBV20-1; clone_size: -; cdr3_aa: CSAPGVLGSYEQYF
v_call: TRBV6-5; clone_size: few; cdr3_aa: CASSYGRGWVMNTEAFF
v_call: TRBV10-3; clone_size: few; cdr3_aa: CAISEIGPGEKLFF
v_call: TRBV10-3; clone_size: many; cdr3_aa: CATGTGTTYGYTF